This TCR beta chain derives from a study of CD8+ T cells in alopecia areata. Isolated RNA was reverse transcribed into cDNA used as the sequencing template. Clones were sequenced by immunoSEQ multiplex PCR, and TCRdb holds only the in-frame ones, with some missing. The sample contains 90,000 to 100,000 clones, over 40% of which appear only once. The investigators collected lesional scalp punch biopsies and peripheral blood from alopecia areata patients. The authors sorted CD4+ and CD8+ T cells from PBMCs. On this clone itself: Other DNA sequences from this sample encode an identical CDR3 as well.

The length of the CDR3 is 13 residues. Germline trimming cut 2 bases from V and 6 bases from J; bases unmatched to any gene: 1. From germline, CDR1 is SQVTM and CDR2 ANQGSEA. Sequencing was performed on CD4+ T cells sorted from blood. This chain connects TRBV29-1 to TRBJ1-2, with 12 bases matching TRBD1. The TCR comes from a human donor with alopecia areata. CDR3 in DNA: TGCAGCGTTGAACGGGACAGGGGGCATGGCTACACCTTC. Its protein product is CSVERDRGHGYTF.